The 13 T cell receptor beta chains below all came from one sample that was sequenced in a study of glioma-infiltrating T cells. Amplification of TCR alpha and beta CDR3 regions from RNA used iRepertoire nested multiplex PCR. TCRdb reanalysed the multiplex PCR reads using MiXCR and keeps one entry per CDR3 protein. The repertoire holds tens of thousands of distinct CDR3 sequences, with 20% to 25% as singletons. What was sequenced was glioma tissue, nonneoplastic brain tissue, or PBMCs (not recorded which). Receptor source: a human donor with low-grade glioma or glioblastoma, undergoing nonglioma brain surgery, or in good health (not recorded which).

V usage is TRBV29-1 and J usage is TRBJ2-1, with 8 bases identical to TRBD2. Germline V gene sequence: CDR1 SQVTM, CDR2 ANQGSEA. There are 12 residues in the CDR3. The V gene end was trimmed by 5 bases and the J gene end by 6 bases; junction bases not matched to a gene: 3. The CDR3 DNA reads as TGCAGCGTTCGAACTAGCGGCAATGAGCAGTTCTTC. Its protein product is CSVRTSGNEQFF.

Points on this clonotype: The junction departs from the called germline gene at one end, perhaps through a read error. The rearrangement joins TRBV20-1 to TRBJ2-4; 8 nucleotides align to TRBD1. Germline values: CDR1 DFQATT, CDR2 SNEGSKA (reference sequence). CDR3 length equals 15 residues. The CDR3 nucleotides read TGCAGTGCCACCCCTGACAAGGGGACAGGTGACATTCGGTACTTC. It yields the protein CSATPDKGTGDIRYF.

This clonotype was counted many times. The chain joins TRBV2 to TRBJ1-5, with a possible D match to TRBD1 (6 bases). CDR3 length: 16 amino acids. The V end was cut by 2 bases, the J end by 1 base, with 12 bases between. Germline V gives CDR1 SNHLY, CDR2 FYNNEI. The DNA for the CDR3 is TGTGCCAGCAGTGAAACCGGACAGTTGAGCAATCAGCCCCAGCATTTT. Amino acids: CASSETGQLSNQPQHF.

At least ten counts were recorded for this clonotype. The gene calls are TRBV6-1 and TRBJ2-3; D possibly corresponds to TRBD1 (5 bases). The CDR3 loop spans 14 amino acids. Germline lookup yields CDR1 MNHNS and CDR2 SASEGT. V was trimmed by 5 bases and J by 5 bases, leaving 14 bases between them. The DNA for the CDR3 is TGTGCCAGCAGTACCAGGGTCTTGGGAGATACGCAGTATTTT. Its translation: CASSTRVLGDTQYF.

In this sample, this clonotype turned up many times. This chain connects TRBV2 to TRBJ2-3, with D perhaps TRBD2 (6 bases). The CDR3 sequence is 17 residues long. CDR1 and CDR2 (germline): SNHLY, FYNNEI. The V and J ends lost 5 bases and 0 bases respectively, with 18 bases between them. The CDR3 is CASSQNPTSFSTDTQYF. CDR3 DNA: TGTGCCAGCAGTCAAAACCCGACTAGTTTCAGCACAGATACGCAGTATTTT.

This clonotype was detected only a few times. The chain joins TRBV5-1 to TRBJ2-3, with 10 bases matching TRBD2. CDR3 length: 18 residues. Germline CDR1 and CDR2: SGHRS and YFSETQ. The V segment lost 4 bases and the J segment 1 base; nucleotides outside the gene matches: 12. The DNA for the CDR3 is TGCGCCAGCAGCGAATACCCCACTGGACTAGCGGGCACAGATACGCAGTATTTT. Translated: CASSEYPTGLAGTDTQYF.

The rearrangement joins TRBV20-1 to TRBJ2-1; 12 bases line up with TRBD2. Losses at the gene ends were 0 bases for V and 10 bases for J; bases not matched to a gene: 7. Per germline, CDR1 DFQATT and CDR2 SNEGSKA (reference sequence). This CDR3 is built from 15 residues. Written as DNA, the CDR3 is TGCAGTGCTAGAGATGCTAGCGGGGGGGTTGGGGAGCAGTTCTTC. Translation: CSARDASGGVGEQFF.

This clonotype was seen repeatedly, ten times or more. V gene TRBV7-2 combines with J gene TRBJ1-1, with D perhaps matching TRBD1 (5 bases). The length of the CDR3 is 15 residues. Looked up from germline, CDR1 is SGHTA and CDR2 is FQGNSA. Trimming cost V 1 base and J 5 bases, with 14 bases left between them. The CDR3 region has the DNA TGTGCCAGCAGCTTAGTAAGGGGCTCAGGGACTGAAGCTTTCTTT. Protein product: CASSLVRGSGTEAFF. The entire variable domain, with the rest obtained from reference TRBV7-2 and TRBJ1-1, is as follows: GAGVSQSPSNKVTEKGKDVELRCDPISGHTALYWYRQSLGQGLEFLIYFQGNSAPDKSGLPSDRFSAERTGGSVSTLTIQRTQQEDSAVYLCASSLVRGSGTEAFFGQGTRLTVV.

This clonotype was recorded at least ten times. This chain uses TRBV5-4 with TRBJ1-6; D might be TRBD1 (6 bases). Trimming took 4 bases from V and 7 from J, leaving 12 bases between them. CDR1 is SGHNT and CDR2 is YYREEE in the germline V gene (reference sequence). The CDR3 runs 14 residues. CDR3 loop: CASSGRTANSPLHF. CDR3 in DNA: TGTGCCAGCAGCGGGAGGACAGCAAATTCACCCCTCCACTTT.

This clonotype was counted at least ten times. This rearrangement joins TRBV29-1 to TRBJ2-5; 7 nucleotides line up with TRBD1. Unmatched junction bases numbered 3, after V lost 4 bases and J lost 4 bases. This CDR3 region has 12 residues. CDR1 is SQVTM and CDR2 is ANQGSEA in the germline V gene. The CDR3 sequence: CSVVRGRETQYF. For the CDR3, the DNA is TGCAGCGTTGTGAGGGGGCGAGAGACCCAGTACTTC.

This clonotype was recorded many times. This chain links TRBV14 with TRBJ1-5; D unclear. Germline V gives CDR1 SGHDN, CDR2 FVKESK. This CDR3 contains 15 residues. The germline V and J ends were trimmed by 3 bases and 9 bases, with 18 bases remaining between them. The CDR3 here is CASSQGPGSKTPQHF. The CDR3 bases are TGTGCCAGCAGCCAGGGTCCCGGGAGTAAGACGCCCCAGCATTTT.

The V gene is TRBV7-2, the J gene TRBJ2-5; 8 nucleotides line up with TRBD1. CDR1 is SGHTA, CDR2 FQGNSA, per germline. Trimming removed 4 bases from V and 3 bases from J; junction bases left unmatched: 7. CDR3 length equals 15 residues. For the CDR3, the DNA is TGTGCCAGCAGCTCCCTCGGGACAGGTGAAGAGACCCAGTACTTC. Its protein product is CASSSLGTGEETQYF.

In regard to this clonotype: This may be a read error: a much more frequent sequence differs by one nucleotide. The chain uses TRBV20-1 and TRBJ2-3; TRBD2 is a possible D gene (6 bases). V shed 1 base and J shed 4 bases, with 12 bases lying between them. The CDR3 contains 14 residues. The germline CDR1 and CDR2 sequences are DFQATT and SNEGSKA (reference sequence). CDR3 loop: CSARVWASADTQYF. The CDR3 DNA reads TGCAGTGCTAGAGTGTGGGCTAGCGCAGATACGCAGTATTTT.